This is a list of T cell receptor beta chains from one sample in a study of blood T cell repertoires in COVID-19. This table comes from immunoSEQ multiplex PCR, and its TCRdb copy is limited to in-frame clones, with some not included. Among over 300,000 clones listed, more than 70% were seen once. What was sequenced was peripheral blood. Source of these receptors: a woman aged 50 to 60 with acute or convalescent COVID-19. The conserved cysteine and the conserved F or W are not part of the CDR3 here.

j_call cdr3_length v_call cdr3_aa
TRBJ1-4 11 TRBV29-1 SVVTVTNEKLF
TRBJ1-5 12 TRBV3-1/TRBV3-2 ASSRTGTFQPQH
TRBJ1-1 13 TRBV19 ASSIGMGRLTEAF
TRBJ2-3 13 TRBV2 ASSVQGAPTDTQY
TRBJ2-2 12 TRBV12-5 ASGLDSNTGELF
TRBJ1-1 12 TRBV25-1 ASSVGGADTEAF
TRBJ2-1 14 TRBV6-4 ASSDSTRGGSNEQF
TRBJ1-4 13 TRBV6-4 ASSDWDREYEKLF
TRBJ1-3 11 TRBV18 ASSPSRGNTIY
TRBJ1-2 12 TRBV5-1 ASSPGQFNYGYT
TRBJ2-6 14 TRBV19 ASTRTGSVGANVLT
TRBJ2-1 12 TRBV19 ASSIDRQYNEQF
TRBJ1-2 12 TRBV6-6 ASTRTGIIDGYT
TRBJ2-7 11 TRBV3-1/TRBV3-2 ASSQDGQDEQY
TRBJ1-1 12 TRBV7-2 ASSPGAQNTEAF
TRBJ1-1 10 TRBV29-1 SVDLEGTEAF
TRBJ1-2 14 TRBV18 ASSRSGTGEDYGYT
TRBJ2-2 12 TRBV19 ASSQFANTGELF
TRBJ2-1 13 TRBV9 ASSVDSGPYNEQF
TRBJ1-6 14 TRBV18 ASSPEARGGDSPLH
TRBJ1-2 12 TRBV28 ASSFSTGGYGYT
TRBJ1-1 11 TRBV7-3 ASSLQANTEAF
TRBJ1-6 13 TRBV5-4 ASSVTGKNNSPLH
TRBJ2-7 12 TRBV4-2 ASSRRLAGNEQY
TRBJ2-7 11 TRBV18 ASSPGEAGEQY
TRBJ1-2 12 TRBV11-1 ASSGGSLNYGYT
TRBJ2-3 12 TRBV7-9 AGQTGISTDTQY
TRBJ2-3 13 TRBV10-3 AISESLTGTDTQY
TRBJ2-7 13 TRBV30 AWSSYLGQAYEQY
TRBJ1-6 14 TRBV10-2 ASTPQGASGSSPLH
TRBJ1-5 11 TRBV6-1 ASSEGRGQPQH
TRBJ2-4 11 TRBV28 ASTRVAKNIQY
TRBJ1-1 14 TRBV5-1 ASSLEGTGTGTEAF
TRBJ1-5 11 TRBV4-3 ASSQAVHQPQH
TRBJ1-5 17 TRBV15 ATSRAAGTGGLGNQPQH
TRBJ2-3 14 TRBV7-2 ASSLVPAGGTDTQY
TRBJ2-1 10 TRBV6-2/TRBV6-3 ASSYSSNEQF
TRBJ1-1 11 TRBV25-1 ASSDPGSTEAF
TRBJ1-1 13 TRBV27 ASSRRQGGNTEAF
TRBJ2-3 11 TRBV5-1 ASSLFRTDTQY
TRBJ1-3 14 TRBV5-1 ASSWGGGDSGNTIY
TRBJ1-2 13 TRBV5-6 ASSLVSQGRVGYT
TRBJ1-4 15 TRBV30 AWSVIMGAGVREKLF
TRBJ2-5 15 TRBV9 ASSATSGRAGGETQY
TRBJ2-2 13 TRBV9 ASSVRQGTPGELF
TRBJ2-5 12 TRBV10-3 AISQRGSQETQY
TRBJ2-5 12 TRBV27 ASSFSGHWETQY
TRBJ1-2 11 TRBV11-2 ASSDDRARGYT
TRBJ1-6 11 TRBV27 ASSGGGNSPLH
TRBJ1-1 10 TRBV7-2 ASSWDRERTF
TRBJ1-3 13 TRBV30 AWSPGILPGNTIY
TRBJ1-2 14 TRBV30 AWSGDVYRGRLGYT
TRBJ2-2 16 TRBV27 ASSARLAASGDTGELF
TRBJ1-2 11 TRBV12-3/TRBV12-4 ASSFNSNYGYT